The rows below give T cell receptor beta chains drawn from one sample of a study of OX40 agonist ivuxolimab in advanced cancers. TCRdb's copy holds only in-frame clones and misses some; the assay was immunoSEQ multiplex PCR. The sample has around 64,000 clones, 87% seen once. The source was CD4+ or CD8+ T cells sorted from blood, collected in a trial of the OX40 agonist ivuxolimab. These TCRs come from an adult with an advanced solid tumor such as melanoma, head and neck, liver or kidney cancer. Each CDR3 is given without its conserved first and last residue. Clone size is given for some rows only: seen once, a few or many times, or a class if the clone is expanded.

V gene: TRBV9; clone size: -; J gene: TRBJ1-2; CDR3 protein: ASSVGSQGEGYT
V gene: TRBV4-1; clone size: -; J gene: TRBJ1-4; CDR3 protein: ASSQTWGTGEKLF
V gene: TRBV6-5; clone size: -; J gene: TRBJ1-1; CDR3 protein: ASSQQGFQNTEAF
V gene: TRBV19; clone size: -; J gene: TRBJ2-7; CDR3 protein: ASSTGTNYEQY
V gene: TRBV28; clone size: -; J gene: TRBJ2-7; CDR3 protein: ASSADRAYEQY
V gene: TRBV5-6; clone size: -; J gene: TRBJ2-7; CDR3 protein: ASSLGRGSYEQY
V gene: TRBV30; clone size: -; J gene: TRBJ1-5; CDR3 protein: AWSPGQGRIQPQH
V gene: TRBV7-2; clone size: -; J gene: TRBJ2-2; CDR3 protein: ASSQTTVAGVRELF
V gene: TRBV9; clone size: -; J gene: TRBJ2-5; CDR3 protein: ASSVAQGETQY
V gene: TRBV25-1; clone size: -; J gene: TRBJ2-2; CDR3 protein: ASRPVRGGELF
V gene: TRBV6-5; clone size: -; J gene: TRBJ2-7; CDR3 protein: ASSPLYGDYEQY
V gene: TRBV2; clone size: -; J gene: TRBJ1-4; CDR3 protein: ASSEVQGTNEKLF
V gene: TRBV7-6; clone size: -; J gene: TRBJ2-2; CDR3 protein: ASSPGQTNTGELF
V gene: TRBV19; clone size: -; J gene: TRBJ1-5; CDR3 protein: ASSIYGRGDNQPQH
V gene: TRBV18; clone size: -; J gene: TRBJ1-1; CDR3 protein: ASRQARNTEAF
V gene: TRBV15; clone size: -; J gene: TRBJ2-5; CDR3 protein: ATSRVIAVAGETQY
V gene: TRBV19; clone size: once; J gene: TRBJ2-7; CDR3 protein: ASSIAGPSYEQY
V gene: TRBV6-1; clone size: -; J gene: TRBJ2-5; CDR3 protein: ASTRSGGLGETQY
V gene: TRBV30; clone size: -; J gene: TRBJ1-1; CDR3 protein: AWSVQESTEAF
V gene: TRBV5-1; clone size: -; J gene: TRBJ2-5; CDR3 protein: ASTGPIQETQY
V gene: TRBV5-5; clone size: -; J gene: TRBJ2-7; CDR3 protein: ASSLWGRFEQY
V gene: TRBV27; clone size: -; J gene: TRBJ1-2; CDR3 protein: ASSPGTGVYGYT
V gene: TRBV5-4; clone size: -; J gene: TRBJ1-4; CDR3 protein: ASSLSLGVVDEKLF
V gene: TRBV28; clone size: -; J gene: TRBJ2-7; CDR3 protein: ASTSGTGVYEQY
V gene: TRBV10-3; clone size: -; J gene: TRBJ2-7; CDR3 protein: AISDGQGVGEQY
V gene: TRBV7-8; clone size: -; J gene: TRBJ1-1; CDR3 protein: ASSRDLFLNTEAF
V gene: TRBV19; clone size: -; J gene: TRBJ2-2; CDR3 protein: ASKIPNTGELF
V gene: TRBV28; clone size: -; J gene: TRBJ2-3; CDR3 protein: ASRSGGEGTDTQY
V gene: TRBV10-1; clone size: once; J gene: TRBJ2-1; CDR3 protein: ASSESARGSYNEQF
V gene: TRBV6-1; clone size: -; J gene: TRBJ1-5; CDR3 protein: ASSEMSGGNQPQH
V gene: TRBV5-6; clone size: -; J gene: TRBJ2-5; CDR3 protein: ASSLGQQETQY
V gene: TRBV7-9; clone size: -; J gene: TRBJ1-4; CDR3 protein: ASSGREGFGEKLF
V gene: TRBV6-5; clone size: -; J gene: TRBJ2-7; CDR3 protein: ASSWGQGGYEQY
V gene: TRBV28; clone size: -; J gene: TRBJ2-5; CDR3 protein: ALGGGGQETQY
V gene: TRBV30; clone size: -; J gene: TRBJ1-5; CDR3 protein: AWSPDRGYSNQPQH
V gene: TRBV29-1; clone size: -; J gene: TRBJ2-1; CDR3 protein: SVVPRGLVDNEQF
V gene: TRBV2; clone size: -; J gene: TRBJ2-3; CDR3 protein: ASVGAGALITDTQY
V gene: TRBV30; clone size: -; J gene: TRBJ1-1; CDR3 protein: AWSPNRDTEAF
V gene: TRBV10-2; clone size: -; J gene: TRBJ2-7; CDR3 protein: ASSELAGTYEQY
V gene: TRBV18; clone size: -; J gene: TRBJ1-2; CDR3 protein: ASSGNRGRGGYT
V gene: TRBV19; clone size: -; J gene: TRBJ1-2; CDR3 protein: ASSKGALPGANYGYT
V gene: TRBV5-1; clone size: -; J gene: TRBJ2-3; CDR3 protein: ASSLEGAGTDTQY